Listed here are 32 T cell receptor beta chains from one sample, sequenced in a study of blood T cell repertoires in COVID-19. Libraries were prepared by immunoSEQ multiplex PCR; TCRdb keeps only in-frame clonotypes and omits some of them. This table holds some 150,000 clones, around four fifths found once. The material sequenced was PBMCs or T cells enriched from blood (not recorded which). The receptors were sampled from a woman aged 50 to 60 in a cohort exposed to, infected with or recovered from COVID-19 (not recorded which).

This sequence joins TRBV7-6 and TRBJ1-1; tentative D call: TRBD1 (5 bases). V lost 5 bases and J lost 4, with 14 bases in between. This CDR3 is 14 amino acids long. Germline V gene sequence: CDR1 SGHVS, CDR2 FNYEAQ. The CDR3 nucleotides read TGTGCCAGCAGCCCAGGGATCCAGATCACTGAAGCTTTCTTT. It specifies CASSPGIQITEAFF. Looking up the rest from reference TRBV7-6 and TRBJ1-1 gives the full variable domain: GAGVSQSPRYKVTKRGQDVALRCDPISGHVSLYWYRQALGQGPEFLTYFNYEAQQDKSGLPNDRFSAERPEGSISTLTIQRTEQRDSAMYRCASSPGIQITEAFFGQGTRLTVV.

This chain links TRBV19 with TRBJ2-6, with unresolved D. Germline lookup yields CDR1 LNHDA and CDR2 SQIVND (reference sequence). V dropped 7 bases and J dropped 4 bases, with 8 bases sitting between them. The CDR3 totals 13 residues. CDR3 coding DNA: TGTGCCAGTAAGCCGGAGGGGGCCAACGTCCTGACTTTC. Amino acids: CASKPEGANVLTF.

The V call is TRBV28, the J call TRBJ1-2; 7 nucleotides align to TRBD1. J was trimmed by 3 bases and V by 5 bases; bases with no gene match: 9. This CDR3 region has 15 residues. CDR1 is MDHEN and CDR2 is SYDVKM in the germline V gene. The CDR3 loop reads CASSDDRDPHYGYTF. CDR3 nucleotides: TGTGCCAGCAGTGATGACAGGGACCCACACTATGGCTACACCTTC.

The rearrangement links TRBV5-1 to TRBJ1-2; perhaps TRBD1 as D (5 bases). The CDR3 contains 14 residues. V lost 0 bases to trimming and J lost 8 bases, with 14 bases between them. Germline V gene data show CDR1 as SGHRS and CDR2 as YFSETQ. CDR3 nucleotides: TGCGCCAGCAGCTTGGAGTGGCAGGGCAAGGGCTACACCTTC. It is translated as CASSLEWQGKGYTF.

This clone occurred once. Other nucleotide sequences from this sample produce the same CDR3. V gene TRBV24-1 combines with J gene TRBJ2-5; D is perhaps TRBD2 (5 bases). The CDR3 consists of 13 residues. V lost 5 bases to trimming and J lost 5 bases, with 11 bases between them. Germline loops: CDR1 KGHDR, CDR2 SFDVKD. In DNA form, the CDR3 reads TGTGCCACCAGTGGTGGCGGGCTGGAGACCCAGTACTTC. Encoded protein: CATSGGGLETQYF.

The J gene is TRBJ2-7, the V gene TRBV4-2; 10 bases are a match to TRBD2. The V and J ends lost 1 base and 0 bases, in that order; junction bases with no gene match: 3. Per germline, CDR1 LGHNA and CDR2 YNFKEQ. The CDR3 extends over 16 amino acids. DNA for the CDR3: TGTGCCAGCAGCCAAGGAGCTAGCGGGAGCTCCTACGAGCAGTACTTC. It specifies CASSQGASGSSYEQYF.

This chain uses TRBV27 with TRBJ2-1; no reliable D call. From germline, CDR1 is MNHEY and CDR2 SMNVEV (reference sequence). V shed 4 bases and J shed 0 bases, with 10 bases lying between them. The CDR3 sequence is 15 residues long. In nucleotides, the CDR3 is TGTGCCAGCAGTTGGCTTGGCTCCTCCTACAATGAGCAGTTCTTC. This translates into CASSWLGSSYNEQFF.

The V call is TRBV19, the J call TRBJ1-4, with D perhaps matching TRBD1 (5 bases). In germline, CDR1 is LNHDA, CDR2 SQIVND (reference sequence). This CDR3 has 13 residues. V shed 8 bases and J shed 3 bases, with 10 bases lying between them. CDR3 protein: CASSQGSNEKLFF. CDR3 coding DNA: TGTGCCAGTTCCCAGGGATCTAATGAAAAACTGTTTTTT.

The chain links TRBV28 to TRBJ1-3, with no clear D. Per germline, CDR1 MDHEN and CDR2 SYDVKM. The CDR3 runs to 12 residues. Trimming shortened V by 8 bases and J by 4 bases, and 9 bases separated the two germline ends. CDR3 nucleotide sequence: TGTGCCAGCGAGGCGGGAGGAAACACCATATATTTT. This gives the protein CASEAGGNTIYF.

The chain is built from TRBV19 and TRBJ2-1; 7 positions agree with TRBD2. The germline gives CDR1 LNHDA, CDR2 SQIVND (reference sequence). The trim removed 10 bases at V and 4 bases at J, leaving 10 bases unmatched. CDR3 length equals 14 residues. The chain's CDR3 is CATTAGWAYNEQFF. Here the CDR3 DNA reads TGTGCCACTACAGCGGGATGGGCGTACAATGAGCAGTTCTTC.

CDR3 loop: CASSGQYLGQGDPYEQYF. CDR3 coding DNA: TGTGCCAGCAGTGGCCAATATTTGGGACAGGGGGACCCCTACGAGCAGTACTTC. V and J are TRBV2 and TRBJ2-7, with 11 bases aligning to TRBD1. The CDR3 consists of 18 residues. CDR1 SNHLY and CDR2 FYNNEI come from the germline V gene. With 4 bases clipped from V and 2 bases from J, the junction kept 13 bases outside the gene matches.

The chain combines TRBV11-2 with TRBJ2-1; D not certain. V lost 2 bases and J lost 2, with 10 bases in between. The CDR3 totals 15 residues. Germline CDR1 reads SGHAT; CDR2 reads FQNNGV. CDR3 sequence reads: CASSLLVQPYNEQFF. The CDR3 DNA sequence: TGTGCCAGCAGCTTACTAGTACAACCCTACAATGAGCAGTTCTTC. The variable domain in full, with the rest retrieved from reference TRBV11-2 and TRBJ2-1, is EAGVAQSPRYKIIEKRQSVAFWCNPISGHATLYWYQQILGQGPKLLIQFQNNGVVDDSQLPKDRFSAERLKGVDSTLKIQPAKLEDSAVYLCASSLLVQPYNEQFFGPGTRLTVL.

The V gene is TRBV5-1, the J gene TRBJ2-3; 9 positions match TRBD2. CDR1 SGHRS and CDR2 YFSETQ come from the germline V gene. This CDR3 contains 16 residues. J lost 4 bases, V lost 0 bases, and 6 bases had no gene match. The CDR3: CASSLGASGEADTQYF. The CDR3 DNA reads TGCGCCAGCAGCTTGGGGGCTAGCGGGGAGGCAGATACGCAGTATTTT.

CDR3 loop: CASSKAPGGLNTEAFF. The CDR3 nucleotides are TGTGCCAGTAGTAAGGCCCCGGGGGGATTGAACACTGAAGCTTTCTTT. The V gene is TRBV19, the J gene TRBJ1-1; the D gene is possibly TRBD1 (5 bases). The V end was cut by 4 bases, the J end by 0 bases, with 15 bases between. The CDR3 runs to 16 residues. CDR1 is LNHDA, CDR2 SQIVND, per germline (reference sequence).

CDR3 residues: CASSTTPQGHYGYTF. DNA for the CDR3: TGTGCCAGCAGCACCACACCACAGGGCCACTATGGCTACACCTTC. The J gene is TRBJ1-2, the V gene TRBV7-8; the D gene is possibly TRBD1 (6 bases). The CDR3 extends over 15 amino acids. Germline V gene sequence: CDR1 SGHVS, CDR2 FQNEAQ. Trimming pared 5 bases from V and 3 bases from J, leaving 16 bases between.

This chain links TRBV6-4 with TRBJ1-3; 7 bases are a match to TRBD1. V dropped 4 bases and J dropped 3; count of bases not matched to a gene: 3. CDR3 length equals 14 residues. CDR1 and CDR2 from the germline V gene are MRHNA and SNTAGT. CDR3 DNA: TGTGCCAGCAGTGGGGACAGAATTGGAAACACCATATATTTT. It specifies CASSGDRIGNTIYF.

J is TRBJ2-3 and V is TRBV4-1, with 7 positions matching TRBD2. The CDR3 consists of 14 residues. The germline V gene has CDR1 MGHRA and CDR2 YSYEKL. V was pared by 1 base and J by 3 bases, with 1 base of the junction left unmatched. The CDR3 DNA follows: TGCGCCAGCAGCCAAGGACTAGCTACAGATACGCAGTATTTT. Translating gives CASSQGLATDTQYF.

The J gene is TRBJ1-2, the V gene TRBV27; 9 bases are shared with TRBD1. V was pared by 3 bases and J by 2 bases, with 7 bases of the junction left unmatched. The germline V gene encodes CDR1 MNHEY and CDR2 SMNVEV (reference sequence). CDR3 length equals 16 residues. The CDR3 is CASSFWTGVPNYGYTF. DNA of the CDR3: TGTGCCAGCAGTTTTTGGACAGGGGTTCCGAACTATGGCTACACCTTC.

The chain joins TRBV30 to TRBJ1-5; D uncertain. V shed 0 bases and J shed 5 bases, with 20 bases lying between them. Per the germline V gene, CDR1 is GTSNPN and CDR2 is SVGIG (reference sequence). The CDR3 contains 17 residues. The CDR3 loop is CAWSVNHGQAIYQPQHF. The CDR3 DNA follows: TGTGCCTGGAGTGTCAATCATGGGCAGGCTATCTATCAGCCCCAGCATTTT.

The V call is TRBV5-6, the J call TRBJ1-2; 10 nucleotides line up with TRBD1. The CDR3 length is 15 residues. With 4 bases clipped from V and 6 bases from J, the junction kept 9 bases outside the gene matches. Germline V lookup: CDR1 SGHDT, CDR2 YYEEEE. The CDR3 is CASSPRGQGLDGYTF. The CDR3, as DNA: TGTGCCAGCAGCCCGAGGGGACAGGGGTTGGATGGCTACACCTTC.

The chain joins TRBV30 to TRBJ2-1; a weak D match, TRBD2 (6 bases). Trimming took off 4 bases at V and 6 bases at J, with 16 bases between the two ends. Germline V gene lookup returns CDR1 GTSNPN and CDR2 SVGIG (reference sequence). The CDR3 totals 14 residues. The CDR3 coding sequence is TGTGCCTGGACCGCCGGGACTGGGGGCAATGAGCAGTTCTTC. This gives the protein CAWTAGTGGNEQFF.

The chain has TRBV19 and TRBJ1-5; D unclear. The CDR3 has 17 amino acids. CDR1 is LNHDA and CDR2 is SQIVND in the germline V gene (reference sequence). V lost 2 bases, J lost 1 base, and 15 bases lay in between. CDR3 residues: CASSITTVLSSNQPQHF. The CDR3 DNA is TGTGCCAGTAGTATAACCACAGTCCTTTCCAGCAATCAGCCCCAGCATTTT.

This chain joins TRBV7-2 and TRBJ2-1; maybe TRBD2 (7 bases). The germline V gene encodes CDR1 SGHTA and CDR2 FQGNSA. The CDR3 runs to 14 residues. V was shortened by 4 bases and J by 8 bases, with 15 bases between the two germline ends. The CDR3 region has the DNA TGTGCCAGCAGCTCCCTGGGGGGGGGCTATGAGCAGTTCTTC. Its protein is CASSSLGGGYEQFF.

The gene calls are TRBV4-3 and TRBJ2-3; 12 bases map to TRBD2. This CDR3 contains 17 residues. Losses at the gene ends were 1 base for V and 3 bases for J; bases not matched to a gene: 5. The germline V gene has CDR1 LGHNA and CDR2 YSLEER. CDR3: CASSQAPSGGGTDTQYF. In DNA form, the CDR3 reads TGCGCCAGCAGCCAAGCTCCTAGCGGGGGGGGTACAGATACGCAGTATTTT.

The rearrangement joins TRBV19 to TRBJ1-3; D possibly corresponds to TRBD1 (6 bases). The CDR3 consists of 17 residues. CDR1 LNHDA and CDR2 SQIVND come from the germline V gene (reference sequence). V shed 5 bases and J shed 0 bases, with 17 bases lying between them. The CDR3 DNA is TGTGCCAGTAGTTCCTTAGGGGGAAGGTCCTCTGGAAACACCATATATTTT. Protein sequence: CASSSLGGRSSGNTIYF.

This chain joins TRBV9 and TRBJ1-2; D is unresolved. The CDR3 sequence is 13 residues long. CDR1 is SGDLS, CDR2 YYNGEE, per germline. Trimming stripped 3 bases from V and 1 base from J, with 7 bases between. The CDR3 sequence is CASSAGSNYGYTF. The DNA for the CDR3 is TGTGCCAGCAGCGCAGGAAGTAACTATGGCTACACCTTC.

The chain recombines TRBV4-1 with TRBJ1-5, with a possible D match to TRBD1 (6 bases). The CDR3 contains 14 residues. V was trimmed by 2 bases and J by 6 bases, leaving 11 bases between them. From germline, CDR1 is MGHRA and CDR2 YSYEKL. The CDR3 DNA is TGCGCCAGCAGCCAAACAGGGTTAGTTCAGCCCCAGCATTTT. This encodes CASSQTGLVQPQHF.

There are a few counts of this clone. The chain is built from TRBV30 and TRBJ1-1; no definite D call. The germline gives CDR1 GTSNPN, CDR2 SVGIG (reference sequence). The V and J ends lost 1 base and 1 base respectively, with 4 bases between them. The CDR3 spans 12 residues. The CDR3 DNA follows: TGTGCCTGGAGTGACGGGAACACTGAAGCTTTCTTT. It yields the protein CAWSDGNTEAFF. Full variable domain (remainder filled in from reference TRBV30 and TRBJ1-1): SQTIHQWPATLVQPVGSPLSLECTVEGTSNPNLYWYRQAAGRGLQLLFYSVGIGQISSEVPQNLSASRPQDRQFILSSKKLLLSDSGFYLCAWSDGNTEAFFGQGTRLTVV.

The J gene is TRBJ1-1, the V gene TRBV5-4; D call uncertain. Germline V CDR1 and CDR2: SGHNT, YYREEE (reference sequence). The ends were cut back, 4 bases at V and 1 base at J, with 17 bases in the middle. The CDR3 extends over 16 amino acids. The chain's CDR3 is CASSAGPAIWNTEAFF. The CDR3, as DNA: TGTGCCAGCAGCGCGGGCCCGGCAATTTGGAACACTGAAGCTTTCTTT.

This chain joins TRBV7-9 and TRBJ1-4, with 7 bases that match TRBD1. Trimming at V came to 3 bases and at J to 2 bases, leaving 9 bases not matched to a gene. Germline CDR1 reads SEHNR; CDR2 reads FQNEAQ (reference sequence). The CDR3 has 17 residues. The CDR3: CASSFQPGQQTNEKLFF. DNA of the CDR3: TGTGCCAGCAGCTTTCAGCCGGGACAGCAGACTAATGAAAAACTGTTTTTT.

This chain connects TRBV9 to TRBJ2-5, with 11 bases that match TRBD2. In germline, CDR1 is SGDLS, CDR2 YYNGEE. Trimming at V came to 0 bases and at J to 5 bases, leaving 9 bases not matched to a gene. This CDR3 contains 17 residues. The CDR3 spells CASSVGHQTSGMETQYF. The CDR3 DNA reads TGTGCCAGCAGCGTAGGACATCAGACTAGCGGGATGGAGACCCAGTACTTC.

This sequence joins TRBV4-2 and TRBJ1-2; D might be TRBD1 (5 bases). Looked up from germline, CDR1 is LGHNA and CDR2 is YNFKEQ. The CDR3 extends over 15 amino acids. V lost 0 bases, J lost 8 bases, and 16 bases lay in between. CDR3 nucleotide sequence: TGTGCCAGCAGCCAAGACCCCTACTCTGACAGAGGCTACACCTTC. This translates into CASSQDPYSDRGYTF.